These T cell receptor beta chains were read from a single sample in a study of metastatic and nonmetastatic thyroid tumors. TCRdb re-called the PCR reads through MiXCR. The sample lists approximately 15,000 clones, about 30% occurring once. Source material: tumor tissue. The origin of the receptors is a female donor with papillary thyroid cancer or a benign thyroid nodule (not recorded which). Some clones in this sample may be carry-over from other donors' samples. Each CDR3 is given with its conserved first and last residue. A D gene is named only where the DNA matches it firmly. Where a row states a size, it is once, few, many or the class of an expanded clone; other rows omit it.

j_call: TRBJ1-1; d_call: TRBD1; v_call: TRBV28; clone_size: .; cdr3_aa: CASSLWGGQGNTEAFF; cdr3_nt: TGTGCCAGCAGTTTATGGGGAGGACAGGGTAACACTGAAGCTTTCTTT
j_call: TRBJ2-1; d_call: .; v_call: TRBV29-1; clone_size: many; cdr3_aa: CSVLEGGNEQFF; cdr3_nt: TGCAGCGTTCTCGAGGGGGGCAATGAGCAGTTCTTC
j_call: TRBJ2-3; d_call: .; v_call: TRBV20-1; clone_size: many; cdr3_aa: CSAPPGADTQYF; cdr3_nt: TGCAGTGCTCCCCCGGGGGCAGATACGCAGTATTTT
j_call: TRBJ1-5; d_call: .; v_call: TRBV20-1; clone_size: .; cdr3_aa: CSAAPGPEGQPQHF; cdr3_nt: TGCAGTGCGGCCCCGGGACCCGAGGGTCAGCCCCAGCATTTT
j_call: TRBJ2-7; d_call: .; v_call: TRBV4-1; clone_size: .; cdr3_aa: CASSPAIRTDYEQYF; cdr3_nt: TGCGCCAGCAGCCCAGCAATCCGGACAGATTACGAGCAGTACTTC
j_call: TRBJ2-5; d_call: TRBD1; v_call: TRBV28; clone_size: medium-sized; cdr3_aa: CASSPPGGVGETQYF; cdr3_nt: TGTGCCAGCAGTCCTCCAGGGGGAGTAGGAGAGACCCAGTACTTC
j_call: TRBJ2-7; d_call: .; v_call: TRBV28; clone_size: many; cdr3_aa: CASSLRPGRALSGRSYEQYF; cdr3_nt: TGTGCCAGCAGTTTGAGGCCGGGACGGGCCCTGAGCGGGCGCTCCTACGAGCAGTACTTC
j_call: TRBJ1-2; d_call: TRBD1; v_call: TRBV11-2; clone_size: .; cdr3_aa: CASSLRWVQGWYCYTF; cdr3_nt: TGTGCCAGCAGCTTAAGATGGGTACAGGGGTGGTATTGCTACACCTTC
j_call: TRBJ2-7; d_call: .; v_call: TRBV3-1; clone_size: .; cdr3_aa: CASSPYDSYEQYF; cdr3_nt: TGTGCCAGCAGCCCCTACGACAGCTACGAGCAGTACTTC
j_call: TRBJ2-7; d_call: .; v_call: TRBV12-3/TRBV12-4; clone_size: few; cdr3_aa: CASYGGGNEQYF; cdr3_nt: TGTGCCAGCTATGGGGGGGGCAACGAGCAGTACTTC
j_call: TRBJ1-3; d_call: .; v_call: TRBV7-9; clone_size: .; cdr3_aa: CASSSQRNTIYF; cdr3_nt: TGTGCCAGCAGCTCCCAGCGAAACACCATATATTTT
j_call: TRBJ1-2; d_call: .; v_call: TRBV30; clone_size: .; cdr3_aa: CAWTGATYGYTF; cdr3_nt: TGTGCCTGGACAGGGGCAACCTATGGCTACACCTTC
j_call: TRBJ2-1; d_call: TRBD2; v_call: TRBV19; clone_size: medium-sized; cdr3_aa: CASSAIAGGSKFF; cdr3_nt: TGTGCCAGTAGTGCGATAGCGGGAGGGTCGAAGTTCTTC
j_call: TRBJ2-7; d_call: .; v_call: TRBV3-1; clone_size: once; cdr3_aa: CASTQYGAYEQYF; cdr3_nt: TGTGCCAGCACCCAATATGGGGCTTACGAGCAGTACTTC
j_call: TRBJ2-3; d_call: .; v_call: TRBV5-1; clone_size: .; cdr3_aa: CASSSTTDTQYF; cdr3_nt: TGCGCCAGCAGCTCTACCACAGATACGCAGTATTTT
j_call: TRBJ2-3; d_call: .; v_call: TRBV20-1; clone_size: .; cdr3_aa: CSAPTDRNTQYF; cdr3_nt: TGCAGTGCCCCCACGGACCGGAATACGCAGTATTTT
j_call: TRBJ2-7; d_call: .; v_call: TRBV19; clone_size: .; cdr3_aa: CASSSRVVSYEQYF; cdr3_nt: TGTGCCAGTAGTTCGCGGGTTGTGTCCTACGAGCAGTACTTC
j_call: TRBJ2-7; d_call: .; v_call: TRBV29-1; clone_size: .; cdr3_aa: CIVEDSLPRGEQYF; cdr3_nt: TGTATCGTTGAAGATAGTCTACCTCGGGGCGAGCAGTACTTC
j_call: TRBJ2-5; d_call: .; v_call: TRBV20-1; clone_size: few; cdr3_aa: CSAQYTQSGTQYF; cdr3_nt: TGCAGTGCTCAATACACCCAGTCGGGGACCCAGTACTTC
j_call: TRBJ2-1; d_call: .; v_call: TRBV6-4; clone_size: few; cdr3_aa: CASSETPDPYNEQFF; cdr3_nt: TGTGCCAGCAGTGAGACCCCTGACCCATACAATGAGCAGTTCTTC
j_call: TRBJ2-7; d_call: .; v_call: TRBV20-1; clone_size: .; cdr3_aa: CSARVLAGNYEQYF; cdr3_nt: TGCAGTGCTAGGGTCCTAGCAGGGAACTACGAGCAGTACTTC
j_call: TRBJ2-7; d_call: .; v_call: TRBV29-1; clone_size: many; cdr3_aa: CRGPSYEQYF; cdr3_nt: TGCAGGGGCCCATCCTACGAGCAGTACTTC
j_call: TRBJ2-7; d_call: .; v_call: TRBV20-1; clone_size: medium-sized; cdr3_aa: CSARDQTVYEQYF; cdr3_nt: TGCAGTGCTAGAGATCAGACCGTGTACGAGCAGTACTTC
j_call: TRBJ2-7; d_call: TRBD1; v_call: TRBV5-1; clone_size: many; cdr3_aa: CASRAGTGEYEQYF; cdr3_nt: TGCGCCAGCAGGGCCGGGACAGGGGAATACGAGCAGTACTTC